The entry below describes one TCR beta chain. Arm-PCR of CDR3 regions and iRepertoire HTBI primers were used to build TCR beta libraries. TCRdb reprocessed the multiplex PCR reads with MiXCR, giving one entry per CDR3 protein. The data show 350,000 to 500,000 distinct CDR3 sequences, roughly 15% seen once. This entry belongs to a study of regulatory T cells in long-lasting Graves disease. The time point denotes: newly diagnosed GD, antithyroid drugs for less than 3 months. PBMC RNA was the source of the TCR library. Per the germline V gene, CDR1 is SGHRS and CDR2 is YFSETQ. The CDR3 is made up of 13 amino acids. Trimming pared 0 bases from V and 9 bases from J, leaving 10 bases between. This sample was shared with a second study, whose subject was T cells in Graves' hyperthyroidism and ophthalmopathy. Per that paper: HTBI primers were the set used in a first-round RT-PCR of the TCR CDR3.

The sample here was peripheral blood mononuclear cells (PBMCs), taken at new diagnosis, from a patient treated with antithyroid drugs. The V call is TRBV5-1, the J call TRBJ2-1, with no clear D. The receptor was isolated from a woman younger than 35 with Graves disease. In DNA form, the CDR3 reads TGCGCCAGCAGCTTGGGGCACCCTGGTGAGCAGTTCTTC. Protein sequence: CASSLGHPGEQFF.